A single sample is the source of the 21 T cell receptor beta chains below, sequenced in a study of regulatory T cells in long-lasting Graves disease. In building TCR beta libraries, iRepertoire HTBI primers were used together with Arm-PCR of CDR3 regions. TCRdb re-analysed the multiplex PCR reads in MiXCR, keeping a single row per CDR3 protein. The profile covers hundreds of thousands of distinct CDR3 sequences, with approximately 13% appearing a single time and 8% to 10% taken by the ten largest. This sample's time point: newly diagnosed GD, antithyroid drugs for less than 3 months. The TCR library was made from RNA that had been extracted from PBMCs in TRIzol. The same sample was also used in a study of T cells in Graves' hyperthyroidism and ophthalmopathy.

The input for sequencing was peripheral blood mononuclear cells (PBMCs), taken at new diagnosis, from a patient treated with antithyroid drugs. The receptors were sampled from a man between 25 and 39 years old with Graves disease.

Many counts were recorded for this clonotype. The chain has TRBV20-1 and TRBJ1-1; 7 bases match TRBD1. The J segment lost 3 bases and the V segment lost 6 bases, leaving 10 bases of the junction unmatched. This CDR3 is built from 14 residues. Germline values: CDR1 DFQATT, CDR2 SNEGSKA (reference sequence). The CDR3 sequence: CSASGGDRHTEAFF. CDR3 DNA: TGCAGTGCCTCAGGGGGTGACAGACACACTGAAGCTTTCTTT.

This clonotype appeared many times. This sequence joins TRBV7-9 and TRBJ2-3; 13 nucleotides match TRBD2. J was trimmed by 6 bases and V by 6 bases; bases with no gene match: 3. The CDR3 runs to 14 residues. Looked up from germline, CDR1 is SEHNR and CDR2 is FQNEAQ (reference sequence). The CDR3 sequence: CASSRLAGGDTQYF. In nucleotides, the CDR3 is TGTGCCAGCAGTCGACTAGCGGGAGGCGATACGCAGTATTTT.

Worth noting for this clonotype: This may stem from a read error, because a much larger clone lies one nucleotide away. The chain couples TRBV5-1 to TRBJ2-1; D tentatively reads TRBD1 or TRBD2 (7 bases each). The CDR3 loop spans 15 amino acids. The germline V and J ends were trimmed by 3 bases and 4 bases, with 14 bases remaining between them. CDR1 is SGHRS, CDR2 YFSETQ, per germline. CDR3 region: CASSWEGTVYNEQFF. In nucleotides, the CDR3 is TGCGCCAGCAGCTGGGAGGGGACAGTATACAATGAGCAGTTCTTC.

The table lists this clonotype with many counts. The chain joins TRBV12-3 or TRBV12-4 to TRBJ1-5; possible D gene TRBD1, 6 bases. The CDR3 is 13 residues long. The ends were cut back, 6 bases at V and 2 bases at J, with 8 bases in the middle. CDR3 sequence (DNA): TGTGCCAGCAGGGCAGGGGGCAATCAGCCCCAGCATTTT. This translates into CASRAGGNQPQHF.

This clonotype was counted between two and nine times. Just one base apart from a much larger clone, this may be a read error. No conserved phenylalanine or tryptophan is present at the end of the CDR3, so a read error is the likely explanation. The rearrangement uses TRBV3-1 and TRBJ2-7; 8 bases align to TRBD2. Germline values: CDR1 LGHDT, CDR2 YNNKEL (reference sequence). The J segment lost 0 bases and the V segment lost 7 bases, leaving 5 bases of the junction unmatched. The CDR3 is 14 amino acids. CDR3 loop: CASTPSGFSYEQYL. CDR3 in DNA: TGTGCCAGCACCCCTAGCGGGTTCTCCTACGAGCAGTACCTC.

The rearrangement uses TRBV27 and TRBJ2-7; no clear D gene. This CDR3 contains 11 residues. Looked up from germline, CDR1 is MNHEY and CDR2 is SMNVEV (reference sequence). This CDR3 reads CTVQSPYEQYF. CDR3 DNA: TGTACCGTACAGAGCCCCTACGAGCAGTACTTC.

This clonotype was counted at least ten times. V usage is TRBV20-1 and J usage is TRBJ2-7, with D unresolved. This CDR3 spans 11 amino acids. Per germline, CDR1 DFQATT and CDR2 SNEGSKA (reference sequence). The ends were cut back, 3 bases at V and 6 bases at J, with 9 bases in the middle. CDR3 residues: CSASGRIEQYF. The CDR3 nucleotides are TGCAGTGCTAGTGGTCGCATCGAGCAGTACTTC.

The V call is TRBV3-1, the J call TRBJ2-7; tentative D call: TRBD2 (5 bases). Trimming cost V 1 base and J 0 bases, with 19 bases left between them. Germline-derived CDR1 and CDR2 are LGHDT and YNNKEL (reference sequence). The CDR3 totals 18 residues. CDR3: CASSQVTPPLAFSYEQYF. For the CDR3, the DNA is TGTGCCAGCAGCCAAGTCACGCCCCCGTTAGCGTTCTCCTACGAGCAGTACTTC.

V and J are TRBV10-1 and TRBJ2-4; D is tentatively TRBD1 or TRBD2 (5 bases each). With 3 bases removed from V and 0 bases from J, the gap between germline ends came to 6 bases. Germline loops: CDR1 WNHNN, CDR2 SYGVQD (reference sequence). The CDR3 totals 14 residues. The CDR3 nucleotides read TGCGCCAGCAGTGATGGGACAGCCAAAAACATTCAGTACTTC. Protein product: CASSDGTAKNIQYF.

The sample holds many counts of this clonotype. The chain uses TRBV12-3 or TRBV12-4 and TRBJ2-3; TRBD1 matches 8 bases. V gave up 5 bases and J gave up 4 bases; unmatched junction bases: 8. The CDR3 is 15 amino acids. CDR3: CASSRTGNMADTQYF. DNA of the CDR3: TGTGCCAGCAGTCGGACAGGGAATATGGCAGATACGCAGTATTTT.

This clonotype was counted at least ten times. The chain uses TRBV18 and TRBJ1-2, with D uncertain. This CDR3 has 13 residues. V gave up 6 bases and J gave up 2 bases, with 10 bases separating them. Germline V gene data show CDR1 as KGHSH and CDR2 as LQKENI. The CDR3 is CASSAGGNYGYTF. CDR3 DNA: TGTGCCAGCTCTGCCGGAGGAAACTATGGCTACACCTTC.

In this sample, this clonotype turned up many times. The chain has TRBV10-3 and TRBJ2-1; D call uncertain. V lost 10 bases, J lost 8 bases, and 24 bases lay in between. Germline-derived CDR1 and CDR2 are ENHRY and SYGVKD. This CDR3 is built from 15 residues. CDR3 sequence reads: CATLEELGSTDEQFF. The CDR3 DNA sequence: TGTGCCACCCTCGAGGAACTCGGGTCGACGGATGAGCAGTTCTTC.

This clonotype was found a few times. The gene calls are TRBV2 and TRBJ2-1; 7 bases agree with TRBD1. There are 17 residues in the CDR3. The germline V gene encodes CDR1 SNHLY and CDR2 FYNNEI. The V gene end was trimmed by 4 bases and the J gene end by 3 bases; junction bases not matched to a gene: 12. The CDR3 sequence: CASSAFNRGQFYNEQFF. The CDR3 DNA is TGTGCCAGCAGTGCCTTTAACAGGGGCCAATTCTACAATGAGCAGTTCTTC.

This clonotype has more than one count but fewer than ten. The rearrangement uses TRBV5-1 and TRBJ2-3; 11 bases align to TRBD2. From germline, CDR1 is SGHRS and CDR2 YFSETQ. This CDR3 spans 20 amino acids. V dropped 4 bases and J dropped 0; count of bases not matched to a gene: 16. The CDR3 bases are TGCGCCAGCAGCAGACTCCCCGGGACTAGCGGTATTGCTAGCACAGATACGCAGTATTTT. Translating gives CASSRLPGTSGIASTDTQYF.

This clonotype has a count of ten or more. J is TRBJ2-7 and V is TRBV5-6, with D unclear. The CDR3 length is 14 residues. The germline CDR1 and CDR2 sequences are SGHDT and YYEEEE. V was shortened by 0 bases and J by 2 bases, with 9 bases between the two germline ends. The CDR3 is CASSLAPETYEQYF. Here the CDR3 DNA reads TGTGCCAGCAGCTTGGCCCCGGAGACCTACGAGCAGTACTTC.

The rearrangement uses TRBV30 and TRBJ1-4, with D tentatively TRBD1 (5 bases). Germline CDR1 is GTSNPN and CDR2 is SVGIG (reference sequence). Deletions cut 3 bases from V and 2 bases from J, with 22 bases between. The CDR3 is 18 amino acids. CDR3 sequence (DNA): TGTGCCTGGAGGGGACGACGTCCCACGTCGTCCACTAATGAAAAACTGTTTTTT. It is translated as CAWRGRRPTSSTNEKLFF.

This clonotype has ten or more counts. The V and J genes are TRBV29-1 and TRBJ1-2; D is uncertain. Germline V gene sequence: CDR1 SQVTM, CDR2 ANQGSEA. Trimming removed 1 base from V and 4 bases from J, with 10 bases in between. This CDR3 has 13 amino acids. The CDR3 is CSVEGPGVYGYTF. CDR3 bases: TGCAGCGTTGAAGGCCCCGGGGTCTATGGCTACACCTTC.

This rearrangement joins TRBV6-4 to TRBJ2-1, with 9 positions matching TRBD2. Germline CDR1 and CDR2: MRHNA and SNTAGT. The CDR3 is made up of 16 amino acids. The V and J ends lost 5 bases and 12 bases, in that order; junction bases with no gene match: 17. The CDR3 sequence is CASSSGGTSQSGTQFF. DNA of the CDR3: TGTGCCAGCAGTTCTGGCGGGACTAGCCAATCCGGGACGCAGTTCTTC.

Only one count was recorded for this clonotype. V is TRBV5-1 and J is TRBJ1-1, with D possibly TRBD1 on 6 matching bases. Germline V gives CDR1 SGHRS, CDR2 YFSETQ. The CDR3 contains 15 residues. V was clipped by 3 bases and J by 3 bases, with 15 bases between them. The chain's CDR3 is CASSSFQGMDTEAFF. The CDR3 coding sequence is TGCGCCAGCAGCTCCTTTCAGGGGATGGACACTGAAGCTTTCTTT.

This rearrangement joins TRBV18 to TRBJ2-4; TRBD2 matches at 11 bases. J gave up 2 bases and V 1 base, and 7 bases lay outside the gene matches. This CDR3 spans 18 amino acids. Germline V gene lookup returns CDR1 KGHSH and CDR2 LQKENI. CDR3 amino acids: CASSPLAGGPETKNIQYF. CDR3 in DNA: TGTGCCAGCTCACCACTAGCGGGAGGGCCAGAGACCAAAAACATTCAGTACTTC.

This clonotype was seen at least ten times. The chain combines TRBV24-1 with TRBJ1-2; no reliable D call. This CDR3 spans 15 amino acids. Trimming shortened V by 2 bases and J by 2 bases, and 11 bases separated the two germline ends. CDR1 and CDR2 (germline): KGHDR, SFDVKD. The CDR3 region is CATSDSPDQNYGYTF. As DNA, the CDR3 is TGTGCCACCAGTGATTCCCCTGACCAGAACTATGGCTACACCTTC.